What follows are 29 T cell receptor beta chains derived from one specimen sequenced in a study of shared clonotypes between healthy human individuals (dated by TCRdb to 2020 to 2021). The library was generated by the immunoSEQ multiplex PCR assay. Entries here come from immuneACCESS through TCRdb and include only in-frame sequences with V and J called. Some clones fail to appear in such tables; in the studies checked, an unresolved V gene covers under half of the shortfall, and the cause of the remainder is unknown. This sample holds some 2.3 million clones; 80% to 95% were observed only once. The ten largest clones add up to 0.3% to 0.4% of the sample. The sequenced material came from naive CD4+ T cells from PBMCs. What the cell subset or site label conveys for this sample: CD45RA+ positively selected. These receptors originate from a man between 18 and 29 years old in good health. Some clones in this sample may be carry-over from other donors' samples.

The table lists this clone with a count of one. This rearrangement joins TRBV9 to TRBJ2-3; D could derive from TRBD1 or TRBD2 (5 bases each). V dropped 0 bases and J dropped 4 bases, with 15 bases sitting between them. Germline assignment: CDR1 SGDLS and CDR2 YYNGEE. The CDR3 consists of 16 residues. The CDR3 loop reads CASSVAGDVVADTQYF. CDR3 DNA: TGTGCCAGCAGCGTAGCTGGGGACGTGGTCGCAGATACGCAGTATTTT.

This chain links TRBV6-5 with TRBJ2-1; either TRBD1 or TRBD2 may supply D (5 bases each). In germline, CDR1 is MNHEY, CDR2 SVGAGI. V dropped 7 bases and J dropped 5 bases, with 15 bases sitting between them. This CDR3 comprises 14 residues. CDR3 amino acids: CASTRGTGNNEQFF. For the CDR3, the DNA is TGTGCCAGCACGCGAGGGACGGGAAACAATGAGCAGTTCTTC.

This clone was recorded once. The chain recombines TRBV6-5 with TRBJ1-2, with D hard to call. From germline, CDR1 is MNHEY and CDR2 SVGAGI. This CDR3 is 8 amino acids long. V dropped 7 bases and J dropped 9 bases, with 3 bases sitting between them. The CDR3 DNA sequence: TGTGCCAGCATTAGCTACACCTTC. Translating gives CASISYTF.

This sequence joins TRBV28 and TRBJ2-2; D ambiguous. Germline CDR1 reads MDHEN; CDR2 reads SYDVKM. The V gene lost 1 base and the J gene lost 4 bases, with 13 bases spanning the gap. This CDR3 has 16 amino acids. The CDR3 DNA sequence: TGTGCCAGCAGTTTATCAAAAGGAGCTCTCACCGGGGAGCTGTTTTTT. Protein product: CASSLSKGALTGELFF.

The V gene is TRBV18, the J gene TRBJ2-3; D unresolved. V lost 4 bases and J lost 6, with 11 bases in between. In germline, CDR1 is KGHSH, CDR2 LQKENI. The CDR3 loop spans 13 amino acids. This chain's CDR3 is CASSLGIEDTQYF. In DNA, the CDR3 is TGTGCCAGCTCACTAGGAATCGAGGATACGCAGTATTTT.

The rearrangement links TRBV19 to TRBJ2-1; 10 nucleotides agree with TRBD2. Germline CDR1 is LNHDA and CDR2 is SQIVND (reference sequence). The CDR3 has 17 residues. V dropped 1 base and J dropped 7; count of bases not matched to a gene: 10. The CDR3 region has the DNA TGTGCCAGTAGTATAGTTCCCCTAGCGGGAGTGAAGAATGAGCAGTTCTTC. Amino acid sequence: CASSIVPLAGVKNEQFF. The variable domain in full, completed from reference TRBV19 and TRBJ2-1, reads DGGITQSPKYLFRKEGQNVTLSCEQNLNHDAMYWYRQDPGQGLRLIYYSQIVNDFQKGDIAEGYSVSREKKESFPLTVTSAQKNPTAFYLCASSIVPLAGVKNEQFFGPGTRLTVL.

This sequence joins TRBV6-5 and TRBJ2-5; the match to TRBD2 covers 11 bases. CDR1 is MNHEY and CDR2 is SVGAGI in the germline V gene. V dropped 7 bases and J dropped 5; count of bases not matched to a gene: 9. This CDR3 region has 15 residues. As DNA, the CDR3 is TGTGCCAGCACCCAGGGACTAGCGGTCCGGGAGACCCAGTACTTC. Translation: CASTQGLAVRETQYF.

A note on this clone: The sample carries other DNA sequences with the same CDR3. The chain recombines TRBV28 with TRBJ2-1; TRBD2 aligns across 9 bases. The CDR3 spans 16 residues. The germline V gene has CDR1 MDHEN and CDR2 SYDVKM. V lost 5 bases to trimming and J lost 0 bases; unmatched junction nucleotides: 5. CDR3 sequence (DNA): TGTGCCAGCAGTAGTCTAGCGGGGCGCTCCTACAATGAGCAGTTCTTC. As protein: CASSSLAGRSYNEQFF.

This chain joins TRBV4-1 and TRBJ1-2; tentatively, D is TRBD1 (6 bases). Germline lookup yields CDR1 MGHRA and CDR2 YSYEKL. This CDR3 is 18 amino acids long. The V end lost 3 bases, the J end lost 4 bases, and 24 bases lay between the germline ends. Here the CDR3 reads CASSHVRDTSRPTYGYTF. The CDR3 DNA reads TGCGCCAGCAGCCATGTGCGGGACACCTCCCGACCTACCTATGGCTACACCTTC.

CDR3 nucleotides: TGTGCCAGCTCCCCGGGCGCTAACATTCAGTACTTC. This gives the protein CASSPGANIQYF. The V gene is TRBV18, the J gene TRBJ2-4, with D unclear. Trimming stripped 6 bases from V and 7 bases from J, with 10 bases between. Germline V gene data show CDR1 as KGHSH and CDR2 as LQKENI. The CDR3 runs to 12 residues.

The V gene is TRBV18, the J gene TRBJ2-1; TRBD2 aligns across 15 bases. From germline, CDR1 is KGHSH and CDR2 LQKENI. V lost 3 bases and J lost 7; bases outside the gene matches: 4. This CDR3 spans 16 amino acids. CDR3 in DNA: TGTGCCAGCTCACCGGGACTAGCGGGAGGTTGGAATGAGCAGTTCTTC. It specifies CASSPGLAGGWNEQFF.

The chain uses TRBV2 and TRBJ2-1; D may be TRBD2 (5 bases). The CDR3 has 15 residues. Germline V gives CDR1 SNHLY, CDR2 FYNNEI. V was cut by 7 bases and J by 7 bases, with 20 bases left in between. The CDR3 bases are TGTGCCAGCATGCTACCGGGAAGTGGAAAGAATGAGCAGTTCTTC. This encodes CASMLPGSGKNEQFF. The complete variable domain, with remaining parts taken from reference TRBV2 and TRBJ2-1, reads EPEVTQTPSHQVTQMGQEVILRCVPISNHLYFYWYRQILGQKVEFLVSFYNNEISEKSEIFDDQFSVERPDGSNFTLKIRSTKLEDSAMYFCASMLPGSGKNEQFFGPGTRLTVL.

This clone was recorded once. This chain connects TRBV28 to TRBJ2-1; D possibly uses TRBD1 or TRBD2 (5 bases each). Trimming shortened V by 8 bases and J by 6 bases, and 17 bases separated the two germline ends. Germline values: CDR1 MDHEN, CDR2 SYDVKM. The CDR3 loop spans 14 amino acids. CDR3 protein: CASQVVVGPNEQFF. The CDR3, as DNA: TGTGCCAGCCAAGTGGTAGTGGGACCCAATGAGCAGTTCTTC.

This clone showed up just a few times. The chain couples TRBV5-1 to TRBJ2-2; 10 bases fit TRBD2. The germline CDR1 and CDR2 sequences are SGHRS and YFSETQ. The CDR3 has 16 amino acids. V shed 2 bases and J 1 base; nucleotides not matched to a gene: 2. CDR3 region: CASSFLAGENTGELFF. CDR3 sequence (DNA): TGCGCCAGCAGCTTCCTAGCGGGAGAGAACACCGGGGAGCTGTTTTTT.

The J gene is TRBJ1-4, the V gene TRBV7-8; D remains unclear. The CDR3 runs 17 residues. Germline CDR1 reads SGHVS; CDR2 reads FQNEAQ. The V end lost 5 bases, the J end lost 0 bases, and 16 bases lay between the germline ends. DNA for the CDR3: TGTGCCAGCAGCCCACAATCTTGGGTAGCAACTAATGAAAAACTGTTTTTT. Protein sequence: CASSPQSWVATNEKLFF.

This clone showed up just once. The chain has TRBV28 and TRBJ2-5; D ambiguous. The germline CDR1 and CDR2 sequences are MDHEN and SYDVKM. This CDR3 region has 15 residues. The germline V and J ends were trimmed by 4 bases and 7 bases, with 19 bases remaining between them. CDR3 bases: TGTGCCAGCAGTTCCGCAACCCTTGGCCGGGCGACCCAGTACTTC. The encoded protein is CASSSATLGRATQYF.

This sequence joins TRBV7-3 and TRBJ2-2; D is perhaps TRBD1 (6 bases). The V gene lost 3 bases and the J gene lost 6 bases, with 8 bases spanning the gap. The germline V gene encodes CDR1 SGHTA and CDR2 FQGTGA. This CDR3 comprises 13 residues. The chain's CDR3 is CASSFGQPGELFF. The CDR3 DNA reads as TGTGCCAGCAGCTTCGGACAGCCCGGGGAGCTGTTTTTT.

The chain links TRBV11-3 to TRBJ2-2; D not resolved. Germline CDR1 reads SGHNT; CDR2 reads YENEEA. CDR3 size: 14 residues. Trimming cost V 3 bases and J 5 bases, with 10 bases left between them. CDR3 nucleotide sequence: TGTGCCAGCAGCTTCACAGCCCTAACCGGGGAGCTGTTTTTT. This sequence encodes CASSFTALTGELFF.

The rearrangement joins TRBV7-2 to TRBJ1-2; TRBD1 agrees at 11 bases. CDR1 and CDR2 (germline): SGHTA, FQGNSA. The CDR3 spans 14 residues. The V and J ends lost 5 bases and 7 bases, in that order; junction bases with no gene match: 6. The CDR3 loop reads CASSPRTGGIGYTF. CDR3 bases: TGTGCCAGCAGCCCCCGGACAGGGGGCATTGGCTACACCTTC. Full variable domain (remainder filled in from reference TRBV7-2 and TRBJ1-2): GAGVSQSPSNKVTEKGKDVELRCDPISGHTALYWYRQSLGQGLEFLIYFQGNSAPDKSGLPSDRFSAERTGGSVSTLTIQRTQQEDSAVYLCASSPRTGGIGYTFGSGTRLTVV.

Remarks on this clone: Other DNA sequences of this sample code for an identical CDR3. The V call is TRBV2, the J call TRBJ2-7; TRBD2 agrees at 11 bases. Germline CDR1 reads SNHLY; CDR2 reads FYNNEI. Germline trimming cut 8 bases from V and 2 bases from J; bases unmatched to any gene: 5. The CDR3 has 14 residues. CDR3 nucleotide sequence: TGTGCCAGCTCCGGGACTAGCGGAACCTACGAGCAGTACTTC. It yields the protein CASSGTSGTYEQYF.

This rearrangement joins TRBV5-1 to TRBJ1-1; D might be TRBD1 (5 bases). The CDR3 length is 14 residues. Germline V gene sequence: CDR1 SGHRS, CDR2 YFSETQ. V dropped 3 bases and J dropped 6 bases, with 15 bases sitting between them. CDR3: CASSSGPGAAEAFF. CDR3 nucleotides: TGCGCCAGCAGCTCCGGCCCCGGGGCCGCTGAAGCTTTCTTT.

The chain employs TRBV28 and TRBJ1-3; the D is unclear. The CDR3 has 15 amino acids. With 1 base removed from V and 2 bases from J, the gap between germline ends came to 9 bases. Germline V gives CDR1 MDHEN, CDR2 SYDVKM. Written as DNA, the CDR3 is TGTGCCAGCAGTTTATTGTCAGGAACTGGAAACACCATATATTTT. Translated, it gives CASSLLSGTGNTIYF.

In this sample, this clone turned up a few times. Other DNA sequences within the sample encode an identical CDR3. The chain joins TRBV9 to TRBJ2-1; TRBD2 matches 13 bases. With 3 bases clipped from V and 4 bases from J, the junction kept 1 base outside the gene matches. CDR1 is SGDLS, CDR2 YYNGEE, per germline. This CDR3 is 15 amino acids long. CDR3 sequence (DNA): TGTGCCAGCAGCGGGACTAGCGGGAGTTACAATGAGCAGTTCTTC. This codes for CASSGTSGSYNEQFF.

CDR3 DNA: TGTGCCAGCAGCCTCGGGACTAGAGACACCGGGGAGCTGTTTTTT. Translating it yields CASSLGTRDTGELFF. V usage is TRBV2 and J usage is TRBJ2-2; 8 bases are shared with TRBD2. The CDR3 is made up of 15 amino acids. The junction had 6 bases not matched to a gene; V was cut back by 6 bases and J by 3 bases. Germline V gene data show CDR1 as SNHLY and CDR2 as FYNNEI.

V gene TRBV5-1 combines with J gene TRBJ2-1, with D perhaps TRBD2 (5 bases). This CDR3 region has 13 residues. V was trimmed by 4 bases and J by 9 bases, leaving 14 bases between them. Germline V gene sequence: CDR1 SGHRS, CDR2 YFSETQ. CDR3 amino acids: CASSPEGRTEQFF. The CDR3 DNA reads TGCGCCAGCAGCCCCGAAGGGAGAACTGAGCAGTTCTTC.

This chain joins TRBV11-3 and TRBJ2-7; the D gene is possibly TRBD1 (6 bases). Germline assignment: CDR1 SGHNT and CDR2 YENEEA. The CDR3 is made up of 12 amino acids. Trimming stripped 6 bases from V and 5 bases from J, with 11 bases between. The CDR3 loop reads CASSKGVDEQYF. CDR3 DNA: TGTGCCAGCAGTAAGGGGGTGGACGAGCAGTACTTC.

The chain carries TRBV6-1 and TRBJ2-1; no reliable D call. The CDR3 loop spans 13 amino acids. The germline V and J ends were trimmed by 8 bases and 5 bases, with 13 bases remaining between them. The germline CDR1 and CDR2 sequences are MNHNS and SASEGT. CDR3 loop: CASGIGGHNEQFF. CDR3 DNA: TGTGCCAGCGGGATAGGCGGCCACAATGAGCAGTTCTTC.

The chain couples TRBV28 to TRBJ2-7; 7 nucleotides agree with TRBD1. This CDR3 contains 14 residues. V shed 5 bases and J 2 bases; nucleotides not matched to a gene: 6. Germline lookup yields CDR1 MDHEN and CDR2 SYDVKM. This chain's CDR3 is CASSTHRGTYEQYF. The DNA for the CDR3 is TGTGCCAGCAGTACCCACAGGGGTACCTACGAGCAGTACTTC. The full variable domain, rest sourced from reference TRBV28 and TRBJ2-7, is DVKVTQSSRYLVKRTGEKVFLECVQDMDHENMFWYRQDPGLGLRLIYFSYDVKMKEKGDIPEGYSVSREKKERFSLILESASTNQTSMYLCASSTHRGTYEQYFGPGTRLTVT.

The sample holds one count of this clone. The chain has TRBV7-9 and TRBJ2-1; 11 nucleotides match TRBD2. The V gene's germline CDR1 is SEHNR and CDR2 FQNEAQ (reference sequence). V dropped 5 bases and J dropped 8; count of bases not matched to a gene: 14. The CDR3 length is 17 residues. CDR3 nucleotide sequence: TGTGCCAGCAGCCATCCTTTAGGCGGACTAGCGGGCTATGAGCAGTTCTTC. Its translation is CASSHPLGGLAGYEQFF.